This T cell receptor beta chain was sequenced during a study of regulatory T cells in long-lasting Graves disease. Study-wide context: Positivity for TSH receptor antibodies plus over 5 years of antithyroid drugs meant persistent Graves' disease.

The sample's time point: persistent/refractory GD, antithyroid drugs over 5 years with positive TRAb. PBMC-extracted RNA yielded the TCR library. For TCR beta, libraries came from iRepertoire HTBI primers and Arm-PCR of CDR3 regions. TCRdb re-derived calls from the multiplex PCR reads in MiXCR, one entry per CDR3 protein. The table has 400,000 to 500,000 distinct CDR3 sequences, 20% to 25% seen once. This CDR3 contains 14 residues. CDR1 and CDR2 (germline): DFQATT, SNEGSKA (reference sequence). Trimming took 6 bases from V and 3 from J; bases not matched to a gene: 6. This chain connects TRBV20-1 to TRBJ2-7; TRBD2 matches at 12 bases. The sequence was obtained from a female donor with Graves disease. Material: peripheral blood mononuclear cells (PBMCs), obtained when the disease was refractory, from a patient treated with antithyroid drugs. CDR3 coding DNA: TGCAGTGCGGGCGCGACTAGCGGGAGCTACGAGCAGTACTTC. This translates into CSAGATSGSYEQYF.